A selection of T cell receptor beta chains follows, all from one sample in a study of cytomegalovirus exposure and HLA in healthy donors. Profiling relied on immunoSEQ multiplex PCR, and the TCRdb table lists in-frame clones only, not all of them. The data contain 120,000 or so clones, 80% to 90% of them singletons. Sequencing used PBMCs. The receptors were gathered from a woman aged 18-30 years in good health and CMV-seronegative. CDR3s include the opening cysteine and the closing phenylalanine or tryptophan. The D gene is left open where the match is weak. Not every row has a clone size; where given, it reads once, few, many or a size class.

>once|.|TRBJ2-5|TRBV28
CASSPGAGITQETQYF
TGTGCCAGCAGTCCAGGGGCAGGGATAACCCAAGAGACCCAGTACTTC
>once|.|TRBJ1-5|TRBV27
CASHRTEPRNQPQHF
TGTGCCAGCCATCGAACAGAGCCTCGCAATCAGCCCCAGCATTTT
>few|TRBD2|TRBJ2-7|TRBV10-3
CAIGTSGSEQYF
TGTGCCATCGGGACTAGCGGGAGCGAGCAGTACTTC
>medium-sized|.|TRBJ1-5|TRBV6-6
CASSAPGVNQPQHF
TGTGCCAGCAGTGCGCCAGGGGTCAATCAGCCCCAGCATTTT
>.|TRBD2|TRBJ2-1|TRBV4-2
CASSQVAVGGSSYNEQFF
TGTGCCAGCAGCCAAGTAGCTGTTGGCGGGAGCTCCTACAATGAGCAGTTCTTC
>.|.|TRBJ2-1|TRBV6-1
CASSEQGLHEQFF
TGTGCCAGCAGTGAACAGGGGTTGCATGAGCAGTTCTTC
>.|.|TRBJ2-5|TRBV6-5
CASRQGLETQYF
TGTGCCAGCAGACAGGGTTTGGAGACCCAGTACTTC
>.|.|TRBJ1-1|TRBV14
CASSPHFAGTEAFF
TGTGCCAGCAGTCCACATTTTGCGGGAACTGAAGCTTTCTTT
>.|.|TRBJ1-6|TRBV5-6
CASSLNSLGNSPLHF
TGTGCCAGCAGCTTGAACAGCCTCGGTAATTCACCCCTCCACTTT
>.|TRBD2|TRBJ2-1|TRBV10-1
CASSDSSGSYNEQFF
TGCGCCAGCAGTGATAGTAGCGGGAGCTACAATGAGCAGTTCTTC
>.|TRBD1|TRBJ2-5|TRBV5-1
CASSLSGTGIETQYF
TGCGCCAGCAGCTTATCGGGGACAGGAATAGAGACCCAGTACTTC
>.|TRBD1|TRBJ2-7|TRBV7-2
CASSFDGQGVYEQYF
TGTGCCAGCAGCTTCGACGGACAGGGGGTCTACGAGCAGTACTTC
>.|TRBD2|TRBJ2-7|TRBV28
CASSRLAGNYEQYF
TGTGCCAGCAGTCGCCTAGCGGGAAACTACGAGCAGTACTTC
>.|TRBD2|TRBJ2-7|TRBV7-2
CASSSGTSSSHEQYF
TGTGCCAGCAGCTCCGGGACTAGCAGTAGCCACGAGCAGTACTTC
>.|TRBD1|TRBJ2-1|TRBV5-1
CASSLTIRQGASEQFF
TGCGCCAGCAGCTTAACAATAAGACAGGGGGCCAGTGAGCAGTTCTTC
>.|.|TRBJ2-4|TRBV6-1
CASSEATGLGQNIQYF
TGTGCCAGCAGTGAAGCGACAGGACTAGGTCAAAACATTCAGTACTTC
>.|.|TRBJ1-1|TRBV11-2
CASSLAGAGLRAFF
TGTGCCAGCAGCTTAGCTGGGGCGGGATTGAGAGCTTTCTTT
>.|.|TRBJ1-2|TRBV30
CAWHRGGGADGYTF
TGTGCCTGGCACCGTGGAGGGGGGGCCGATGGCTACACCTTC
>.|TRBD1|TRBJ1-1|TRBV6-5
CASSRNRGRETEAFF
TGTGCCAGCAGTCGAAACAGGGGCAGGGAGACTGAAGCTTTCTTT
>.|.|TRBJ2-7|TRBV30
CAWSRTDNHYEQYF
TGTGCCTGGAGTAGGACAGACAATCACTACGAGCAGTACTTC
>.|.|TRBJ1-4|TRBV5-1
CASKEGVVPNEKLFF
TGCGCCAGCAAAGAAGGGGTAGTGCCTAATGAAAAACTGTTTTTT
>.|.|TRBJ1-2|TRBV6-5
CASSRTVDYGYTF
TGTGCCAGCAGCCGGACAGTGGACTATGGCTACACCTTC
>once|TRBD2|TRBJ2-2|TRBV7-6
CASSFSSGITGELFF
TGTGCCAGCAGCTTCTCAAGCGGGATAACCGGGGAGCTGTTTTTT
>once|TRBD1|TRBJ1-5|TRBV6-5
CASSYSRQGEWPQHF
TGTGCCAGCAGTTACTCCAGACAGGGTGAATGGCCCCAGCATTTT
>once|.|TRBJ2-7|TRBV25-1
CASSGPSDSYEQYF
TGTGCCAGCAGTGGCCCCTCAGACTCCTACGAGCAGTACTTC
>.|.|TRBJ2-7|TRBV7-9
CASSLGRFQTYEQYF
TGTGCCAGCAGCTTAGGCAGGTTCCAAACCTACGAGCAGTACTTC
>.|.|TRBJ1-1|TRBV6-5
CASSYDDDSGGTEAFF
TGTGCCAGCAGTTACGACGACGACTCCGGTGGGACTGAAGCTTTCTTT
>.|TRBD2|TRBJ2-7|TRBV28
CASSLTPGLAFEQYF
TGTGCCAGCAGTCTGACCCCGGGACTAGCGTTTGAGCAGTACTTC
>.|.|TRBJ2-1|TRBV28
CASSLKKVGPRDEQFF
TGTGCCAGCAGTTTAAAAAAAGTCGGCCCGAGGGATGAGCAGTTCTTC
>.|.|TRBJ2-1|TRBV27
CASSSASSYNEQFF
TGTGCCAGCAGTTCCGCGTCCTCCTACAATGAGCAGTTCTTC
>.|TRBD2|TRBJ2-7|TRBV28
CASSQTSGDLYEQYF
TGTGCCAGCAGCCAGACTAGCGGGGATCTTTACGAGCAGTACTTC
>.|.|TRBJ2-2|TRBV19
CATSFAGRGTGELFF
TGTGCCACCTCTTTCGCGGGGAGAGGAACCGGGGAGCTGTTTTTT
>.|TRBD1|TRBJ1-2|TRBV30
CAWSGRGQGYTF
TGTGCCTGGAGTGGTCGGGGACAGGGCTACACCTTC
>.|TRBD1|TRBJ2-6|TRBV27
CASSSRGLDGANVLTF
TGTGCCAGCAGTTCCAGGGGGCTAGATGGGGCCAACGTCCTGACTTTC
>.|TRBD1|TRBJ1-2|TRBV12-5
CASGSATGVGYTF
TGTGCTAGTGGTTCGGCAACAGGGGTTGGCTACACCTTC
>.|TRBD2|TRBJ2-1|TRBV7-2
CASSYIAGEAIEQFF
TGTGCCAGCAGCTACATAGCGGGAGAAGCTATTGAGCAGTTCTTC
>once|.|TRBJ2-3|TRBV9
CASSVGGEVLDTQYF
TGTGCCAGCAGCGTGGGGGGAGAAGTTCTCGATACGCAGTATTTT
>.|.|TRBJ1-4|TRBV30
CAWSVQRESVFF
TGTGCCTGGAGTGTACAAAGGGAGTCGGTGTTTTTT
>once|TRBD2|TRBJ2-5|TRBV29-1
CSVDKGGETQYF
TGCAGCGTTGATAAGGGAGGGGAGACCCAGTACTTC
>few|.|TRBJ1-4|TRBV28
CASSPPTESPFF
TGTGCCAGCAGTCCTCCAACCGAGTCCCCCTTTTTT
>.|TRBD1|TRBJ1-1|TRBV19
CASSTTGTGTTEAFF
TGTGCCAGTAGTACAACCGGGACAGGGACCACTGAAGCTTTCTTT
>.|.|TRBJ1-3|TRBV28
CASSLQMRNTIYF
TGTGCCAGCAGCCTTCAGATGCGAAACACCATATATTTT
>.|.|TRBJ2-3|TRBV27
CASSSTPSTADTQYF
TGTGCCAGCAGTTCCACCCCGTCGACAGCAGATACGCAGTATTTT
>.|TRBD2|TRBJ2-2|TRBV10-1
CASGGGTDTGELFF
TGCGCCAGCGGGGGAGGGACCGACACCGGGGAGCTGTTTTTT
>.|TRBD1|TRBJ2-7|TRBV7-2
CASSLVGQGPYEQYF
TGTGCCAGCAGCTTAGTGGGACAGGGTCCCTACGAGCAGTACTTC
>.|.|TRBJ1-5|TRBV2
CASSEERGSNQPQHF
TGTGCCAGCAGTGAGGAGAGGGGGAGCAATCAGCCCCAGCATTTT
>.|TRBD1|TRBJ1-5|TRBV7-9
CASSPDRGGQPQHF
TGTGCCAGCAGCCCCGACAGGGGCGGGCAGCCCCAGCATTTT
>.|TRBD2|TRBJ2-5|TRBV7-9
CATEGGTIETQYF
TGTGCCACCGAGGGAGGGACGATAGAGACCCAGTACTTC
>.|TRBD1|TRBJ1-2|TRBV18
CASSTGTASFDFYGYTF
TGTGCCAGCTCAACCGGGACAGCGTCATTCGATTTCTATGGCTACACCTTC
>.|TRBD1|TRBJ1-1|TRBV5-1
CASRRQGSNTEAFF
TGCGCCAGCAGGAGACAGGGATCGAACACTGAAGCTTTCTTT
>few|.|TRBJ2-2|TRBV11-3
CASSLATGTGELFF
TGTGCCAGCAGCTTAGCTACGGGGACCGGGGAGCTGTTTTTT
>.|TRBD1|TRBJ2-2|TRBV5-1
CASSLEGGAGTGELFF
TGCGCCAGCAGCTTGGAAGGGGGCGCGGGCACCGGGGAGCTGTTTTTT
>.|TRBD1|TRBJ2-1|TRBV6-6
CASSSQGPSSYNEQFF
TGTGCCAGCAGCTCACAGGGGCCGAGCTCCTACAATGAGCAGTTCTTC